The clone carrying this T cell receptor (beta chain) was found many times. These data originate in a study of early T cells in non-severe SARS-CoV-2 infection. MiXCR, applied by TCRdb to the 5' RACE reads, yields one record per CDR3 protein. The sample lists tens of thousands of distinct CDR3 sequences, around 10% occurring once. Germline CDR1 and CDR2: LGHDT and YNNKEL (reference sequence). Losses at the gene ends were 0 bases for V and 5 bases for J; bases not matched to a gene: 3. The CDR3 extends over 15 amino acids. The material sequenced was whole blood. The receptor was isolated from an adult who was a healthcare worker with PCR-confirmed SARS-CoV-2 infection or an uninfected control (not recorded which). This chain uses TRBV3-1 with TRBJ2-5; the match to TRBD2 covers 10 bases. CDR3 DNA: TGTGCCAGCAGCCAAGAAGCGGGAGGGGGCGAGACCCAGTACTTC. As protein: CASSQEAGGGETQYF.